Listed here is a single T cell receptor beta chain. The sample holds other DNA sequences that translate to the same CDR3. Trimming removed 0 bases at V and 1 base at J, with 9 bases between. Germline CDR1 is ENHRY and CDR2 is SYGVKD. The CDR3 consists of 15 residues. The sample belongs to a study of blood T cell repertoires in COVID-19. Study details: The United States, Italy and Spain were the sources of the acute and convalescent COVID-19 samples. PBMCs, B-cell-depleted T cells, or T cells provided the cDNA or gDNA that made up the material.

Original processing notes: Reference gene primers were amplified, and this amplification served to estimate nucleated cell counts. Some clones are missing from TCRdb's copy, which holds only in-frame ones; the method was immunoSEQ multiplex PCR. That table furnishes V, J and clone size, whereas the DNA furnished D and trimming. The sample holds under 250,000 clones, 80% to 85% seen once. The source of this sequence is a man in his fifties or sixties with active or convalescent COVID-19. The sequencing sample was made of peripheral blood. The rearrangement joins TRBV10-3 to TRBJ1-1; D is possibly TRBD1 (5 bases). DNA for the CDR3: TGTGCCATCAGTGAGTCGGGCCAGGGGAACACTGAAGCTTTCTTT. Translated: CAISESGQGNTEAFF.